The rows below give T cell receptor beta chains drawn from one sample of a study of blood T cell repertoires in COVID-19. This table comes from immunoSEQ multiplex PCR, and its TCRdb copy is limited to in-frame clones, with some not included. The sample lists almost 85,000 clones; more than 85% were seen once. Material: PBMCs or T cells enriched from blood (not recorded which). Receptor source: a woman aged 45-65 years with acute COVID-19. The conserved cysteine and the conserved F or W are not part of the CDR3 here. Each record gives: V gene, J gene, CDR3 protein.

>TRBV7-2|TRBJ2-7
ASSLAPWRGSYEQY
>TRBV5-1|TRBJ1-3
ASSWDRPSGNTIY
>TRBV6-5|TRBJ1-2
ASSYPGQGDNGYT
>TRBV7-6|TRBJ1-4
ASSLEADNEKLF
>TRBV5-5|TRBJ1-1
ASSLEGGTEAF
>TRBV29-1|TRBJ2-7
SAGDGGLGGSYEQY
>TRBV6-5|TRBJ2-5
ASSYLVAGQETQY
>TRBV11-2|TRBJ1-6
ASSLERLSPLH
>TRBV3-1/TRBV3-2|TRBJ1-1
ASSQVEGNTEAF
>TRBV4-3|TRBJ2-1
ASSQDSGRSYEQF
>TRBV6-5|TRBJ1-3
ASSRQGSRNTIY
>TRBV19|TRBJ2-3
ASGTERDRGRDTQY
>TRBV3-1/TRBV3-2|TRBJ2-1
ASSLTWGTSNNEQF
>TRBV7-2|TRBJ2-3
ASSGIWTSGRDTQY
>TRBV27|TRBJ2-7
ASSKTTYEQY
>TRBV6-5|TRBJ1-2
ASSRKGGGYT
>TRBV3-1/TRBV3-2|TRBJ2-7
ASRPGLAAYEQY
>TRBV2|TRBJ1-4
ASNGQLNEKLF
>TRBV19|TRBJ2-6
ASSIGASGANVLT
>TRBV5-1|TRBJ2-7
ASSLESGGSYEQY
>TRBV5-1|TRBJ2-7
ASSPNRDSGSYEQY
>TRBV11-2|TRBJ2-1
ASSPGTSGSLNEQF
>TRBV12-5|TRBJ1-2
ASGLRNRAGGGYT
>TRBV6-5|TRBJ1-1
ASIPGQGMFEAF
>TRBV5-6|TRBJ1-4
ASSLQQGNGEKLF
>TRBV28|TRBJ2-1
ASSLTREQF
>TRBV3-1/TRBV3-2|TRBJ1-4
ASSSGRANEKLF
>TRBV5-6|TRBJ2-3
ASSLTESTDTQY
>TRBV19|TRBJ1-1
ASSIVPGQGTEAF
>TRBV6-5|TRBJ1-3
ASSTMTGPGNTIY
>TRBV7-9|TRBJ2-2
ASSLPLADTGELF
>TRBV19|TRBJ2-1
ASSQGYYNEQF
>TRBV29-1|TRBJ2-1
SVEESLGGARANEQF
>TRBV4-1|TRBJ2-6
ASSQGAGFDGSGANVLT
>TRBV30|TRBJ1-6
AWSPPGQGTHSPLH
>TRBV5-6|TRBJ1-1
ASRRDSNTEAF
>TRBV11-2|TRBJ2-7
ASSLPGLDREQY
>TRBV4-2|TRBJ2-3
ASSRRGGDTQY
>TRBV10-3|TRBJ1-3
AISEWDTNSGNTIY
>TRBV2|TRBJ2-1
ASSEISSGSYYEQF
>TRBV11-3|TRBJ2-1
ASSPGGYNEQF
>TRBV4-2|TRBJ2-3
ASSPASRWEAGIDTQY
>TRBV10-3|TRBJ1-2
AISETTGVGGYT
>TRBV5-8|TRBJ2-3
ASSPDGIFTDTQY
>TRBV30|TRBJ1-5
AWGAGTGPSQPQH
>TRBV19|TRBJ2-1
ASGDRSYEQF
>TRBV30|TRBJ2-6
AWTIGMDREPLSGANVLT
>TRBV9|TRBJ2-7
ASSVAPQGSEQY
>TRBV29-1|TRBJ1-1
SVEEQGRSF
>TRBV28|TRBJ2-3
ASSDSSTDTQY
>TRBV5-3|TRBJ2-3
ARSDSTSGRANAQY
>TRBV6-5|TRBJ1-4
ATTSDKGEKLF
>TRBV28|TRBJ2-2
ASTLGQNTGELF